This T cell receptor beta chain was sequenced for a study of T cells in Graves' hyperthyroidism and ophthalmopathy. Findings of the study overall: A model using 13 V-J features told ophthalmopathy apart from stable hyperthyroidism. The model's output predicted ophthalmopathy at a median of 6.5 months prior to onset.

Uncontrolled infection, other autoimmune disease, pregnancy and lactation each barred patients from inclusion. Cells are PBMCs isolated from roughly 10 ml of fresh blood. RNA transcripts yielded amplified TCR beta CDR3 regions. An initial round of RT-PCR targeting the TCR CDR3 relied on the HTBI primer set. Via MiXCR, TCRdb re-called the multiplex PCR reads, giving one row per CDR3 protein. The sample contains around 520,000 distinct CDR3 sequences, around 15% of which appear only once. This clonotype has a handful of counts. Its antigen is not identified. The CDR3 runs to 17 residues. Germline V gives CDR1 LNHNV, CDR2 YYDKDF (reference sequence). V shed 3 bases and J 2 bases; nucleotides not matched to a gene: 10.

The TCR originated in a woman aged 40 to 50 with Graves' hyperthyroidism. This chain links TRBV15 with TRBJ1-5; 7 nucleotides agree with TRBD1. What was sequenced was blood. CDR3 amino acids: CATSRETGFQRNQPQHF. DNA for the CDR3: TGTGCCACCAGCAGGGAGACAGGGTTCCAGCGCAATCAGCCCCAGCATTTT.